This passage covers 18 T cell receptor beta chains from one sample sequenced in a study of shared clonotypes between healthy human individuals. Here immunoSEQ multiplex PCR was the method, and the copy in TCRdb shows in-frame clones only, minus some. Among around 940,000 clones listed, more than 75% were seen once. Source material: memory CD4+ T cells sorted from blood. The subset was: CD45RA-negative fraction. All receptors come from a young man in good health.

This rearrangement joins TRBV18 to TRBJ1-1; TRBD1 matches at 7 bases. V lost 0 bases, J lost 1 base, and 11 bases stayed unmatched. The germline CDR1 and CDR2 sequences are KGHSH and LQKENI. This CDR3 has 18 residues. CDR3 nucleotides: TGTGCCAGCTCACCACCCACACGGCTCAGGGGGGCGAACACTGAAGCTTTCTTT. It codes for CASSPPTRLRGANTEAFF.

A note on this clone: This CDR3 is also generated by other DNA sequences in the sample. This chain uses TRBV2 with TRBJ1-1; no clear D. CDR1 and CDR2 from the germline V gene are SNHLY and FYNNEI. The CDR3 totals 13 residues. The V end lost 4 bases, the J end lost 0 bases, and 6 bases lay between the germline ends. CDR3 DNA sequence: TGTGCCAGCAGTGGACGAATGAACACTGAAGCTTTCTTT. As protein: CASSGRMNTEAFF.

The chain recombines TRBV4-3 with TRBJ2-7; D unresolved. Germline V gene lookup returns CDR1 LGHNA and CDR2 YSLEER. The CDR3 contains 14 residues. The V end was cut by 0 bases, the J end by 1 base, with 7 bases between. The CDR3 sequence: CASSQDYDSYEQYF. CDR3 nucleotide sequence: TGCGCCAGCAGCCAAGATTACGATTCCTACGAGCAGTACTTC.

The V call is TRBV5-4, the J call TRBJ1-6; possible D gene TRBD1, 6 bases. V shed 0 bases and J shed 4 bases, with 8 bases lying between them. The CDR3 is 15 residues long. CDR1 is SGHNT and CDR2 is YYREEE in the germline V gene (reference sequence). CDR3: CASSLGQGYNSPLHF. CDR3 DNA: TGTGCCAGCAGCTTGGGGCAGGGGTATAATTCACCCCTCCACTTT. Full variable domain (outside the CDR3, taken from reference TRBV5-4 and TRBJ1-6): ETGVTQSPTHLIKTRGQQVTLRCSSQSGHNTVSWYQQALGQGPQFIFQYYREEENGRGNFPPRFSGLQFPNYSSELNVNALELDDSALYLCASSLGQGYNSPLHFGNGTRLTVT.

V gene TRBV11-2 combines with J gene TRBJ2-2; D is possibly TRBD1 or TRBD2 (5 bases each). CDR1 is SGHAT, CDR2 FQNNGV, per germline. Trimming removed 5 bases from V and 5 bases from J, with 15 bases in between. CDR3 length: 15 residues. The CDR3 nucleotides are TGTGCCAGCAGCGAAGCAGGGACGGGAACCGGGGAGCTGTTTTTT. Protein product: CASSEAGTGTGELFF.

The CDR3 DNA sequence: TGCGCCAGCAGCTCCGGGACATCTAACTATGGCTACACCTTC. Amino acid sequence: CASSSGTSNYGYTF. The genes are TRBV5-1 and TRBJ1-2; the D gene is possibly TRBD1 (6 bases). V was clipped by 3 bases and J by 0 bases, with 9 bases between them. Germline V CDR1 and CDR2: SGHRS, YFSETQ. The CDR3 totals 14 residues.

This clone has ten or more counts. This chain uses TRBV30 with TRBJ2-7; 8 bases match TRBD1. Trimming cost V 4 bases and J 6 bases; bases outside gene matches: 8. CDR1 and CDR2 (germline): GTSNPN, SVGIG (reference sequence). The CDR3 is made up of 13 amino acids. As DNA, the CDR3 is TGTGCCTGGATAAGGGACAGGCCCCGCGAGCAGTACTTC. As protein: CAWIRDRPREQYF.

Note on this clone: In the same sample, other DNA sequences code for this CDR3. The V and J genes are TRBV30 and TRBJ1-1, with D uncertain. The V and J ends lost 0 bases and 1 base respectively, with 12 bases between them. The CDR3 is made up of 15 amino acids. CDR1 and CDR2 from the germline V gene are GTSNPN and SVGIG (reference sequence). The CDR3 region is CAWSVRKVWNTEAFF. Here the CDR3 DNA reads TGTGCCTGGAGTGTACGGAAGGTCTGGAACACTGAAGCTTTCTTT. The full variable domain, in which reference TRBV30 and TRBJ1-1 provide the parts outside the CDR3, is SQTIHQWPATLVQPVGSPLSLECTVEGTSNPNLYWYRQAAGRGLQLLFYSVGIGQISSEVPQNLSASRPQDRQFILSSKKLLLSDSGFYLCAWSVRKVWNTEAFFGQGTRLTVV.

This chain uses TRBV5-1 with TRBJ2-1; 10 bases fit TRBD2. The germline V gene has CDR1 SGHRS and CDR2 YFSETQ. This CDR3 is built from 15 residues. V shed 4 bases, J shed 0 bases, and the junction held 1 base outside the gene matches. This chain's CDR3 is CASSASGGSYNEQFF. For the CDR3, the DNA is TGCGCCAGCAGCGCTAGCGGGGGCTCCTACAATGAGCAGTTCTTC.

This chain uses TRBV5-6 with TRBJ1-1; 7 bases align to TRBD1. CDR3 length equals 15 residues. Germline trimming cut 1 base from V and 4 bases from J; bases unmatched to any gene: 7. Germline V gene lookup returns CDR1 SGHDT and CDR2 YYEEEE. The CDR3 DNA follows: TGTGCCAGCAGCTTGCTAGACAGGGATACCACTGAAGCTTTCTTT. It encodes CASSLLDRDTTEAFF.

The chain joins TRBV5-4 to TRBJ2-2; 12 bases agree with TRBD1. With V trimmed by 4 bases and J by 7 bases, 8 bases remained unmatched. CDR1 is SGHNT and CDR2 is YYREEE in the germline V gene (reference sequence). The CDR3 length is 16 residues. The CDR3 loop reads CASSNRDRGQDGELFF. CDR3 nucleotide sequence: TGTGCCAGCAGCAACCGGGACAGGGGGCAAGACGGGGAGCTGTTTTTT.

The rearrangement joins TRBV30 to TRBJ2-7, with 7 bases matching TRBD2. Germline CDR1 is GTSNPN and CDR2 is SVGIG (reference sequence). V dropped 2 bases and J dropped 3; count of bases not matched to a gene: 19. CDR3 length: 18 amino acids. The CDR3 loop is CAWSTSPTGTKRNYEQYF. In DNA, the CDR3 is TGTGCCTGGAGTACTTCCCCAACCGGGACTAAGCGGAACTACGAGCAGTACTTC.

CDR3 amino acids: CASSLVQGGGGYTF. The CDR3 region has the DNA TGTGCCAGCAGTTTGGTTCAGGGGGGTGGTGGCTACACCTTC. This chain uses TRBV28 with TRBJ1-2, with 7 bases identical to TRBD1. V gave up 3 bases and J gave up 7 bases; unmatched junction bases: 8. This CDR3 comprises 14 residues. Germline CDR1 is MDHEN and CDR2 is SYDVKM.

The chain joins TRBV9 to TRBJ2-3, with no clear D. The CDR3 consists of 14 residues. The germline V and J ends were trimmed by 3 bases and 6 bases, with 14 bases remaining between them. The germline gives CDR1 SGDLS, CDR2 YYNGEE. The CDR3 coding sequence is TGTGCCAGCAGCGGGGCCCCCCGTGCGGATACGCAGTATTTT. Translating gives CASSGAPRADTQYF.

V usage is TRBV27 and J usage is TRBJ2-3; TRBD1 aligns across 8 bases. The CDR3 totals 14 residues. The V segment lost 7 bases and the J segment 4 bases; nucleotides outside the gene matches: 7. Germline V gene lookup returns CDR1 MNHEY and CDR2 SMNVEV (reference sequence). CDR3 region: CASKRQGTPDTQYF. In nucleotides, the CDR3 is TGTGCCAGCAAGCGACAGGGGACCCCAGATACGCAGTATTTT.

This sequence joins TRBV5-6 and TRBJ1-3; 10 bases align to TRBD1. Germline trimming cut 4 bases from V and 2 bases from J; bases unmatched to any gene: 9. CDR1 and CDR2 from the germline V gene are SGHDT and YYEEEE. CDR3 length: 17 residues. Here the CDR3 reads CASSAGPGQGTGNTIYF. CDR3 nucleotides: TGTGCCAGCAGCGCAGGTCCGGGACAGGGGACTGGAAACACCATATATTTT.

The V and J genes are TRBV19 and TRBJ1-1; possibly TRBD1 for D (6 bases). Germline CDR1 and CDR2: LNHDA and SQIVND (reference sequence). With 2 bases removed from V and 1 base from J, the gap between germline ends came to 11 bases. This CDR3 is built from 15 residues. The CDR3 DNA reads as TGTGCCAGTAGTATATATCCGGGGGCGAACACTGAAGCTTTCTTT. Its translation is CASSIYPGANTEAFF.

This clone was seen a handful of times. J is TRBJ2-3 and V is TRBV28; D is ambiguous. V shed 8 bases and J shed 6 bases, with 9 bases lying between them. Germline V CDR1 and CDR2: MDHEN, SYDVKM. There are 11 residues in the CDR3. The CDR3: CASGWHDTQYF. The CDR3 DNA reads TGTGCCAGCGGGTGGCATGATACGCAGTATTTT.